This T cell receptor (beta chain) was obtained from a study of PD-L1 blockade in urothelial cancer. The sample's time point: pretreatment peripheral blood. Profiled with immunoSEQ multiplex PCR; TCRdb holds only in-frame clones, not every one. The data contain around 100,000 clones, around nine tenths of them singletons. This TCR was sampled from a man between 60 and 70 years old with urothelial cancer. The specimen comprised PBMCs, sampled around atezolizumab (anti-PD-L1) treatment.

The CDR3 coding sequence is TGTGCCAGCAGTCGCCGGGGGGACCACTATGGCTACACCTTC. Translated: CASSRRGDHYGYTF. The rearrangement links TRBV7-9 to TRBJ1-2; TRBD1 might be the D (5 bases). The CDR3 is made up of 14 amino acids. The V end was cut by 6 bases, the J end by 3 bases, with 14 bases between. Germline lookup yields CDR1 SEHNR and CDR2 FQNEAQ (reference sequence).